Below are 29 T cell receptor beta chains sequenced from a single sample in a study of blood T cell repertoires in COVID-19. Using immunoSEQ multiplex PCR, the repertoire was profiled, and TCRdb retains in-frame clones only, with some absent. Of under 350,000 clones listed, 85% are singletons. Sequencing used peripheral blood. The receptors shown here come from a human donor in a cohort sampled during active COVID-19.

This clone has a handful of counts. The chain carries TRBV28 and TRBJ2-5; D possibly corresponds to TRBD1 (5 bases). Deletions cut 5 bases from V and 4 bases from J, with 8 bases between. CDR3 size: 12 residues. Germline V gene lookup returns CDR1 MDHEN and CDR2 SYDVKM. For the CDR3, the DNA is TGTGCCAGCAGTCAGGGTGGAGAGACCCAGTACTTC. It encodes CASSQGGETQYF.

The CDR3 DNA follows: TGTGCCAGCAGCACACAGGGTCACACTGAAGCTTTCTTT. Translated, it gives CASSTQGHTEAFF. The chain uses TRBV6-5 and TRBJ1-1, with D perhaps TRBD1 (6 bases). This CDR3 spans 13 amino acids. The ends were cut back, 6 bases at V and 3 bases at J, with 11 bases in the middle. Germline V CDR1 and CDR2: MNHEY, SVGAGI.

This chain's CDR3 is CASSLTSVEQYF. The CDR3 coding sequence is TGCGCCAGCAGCCTCACTAGCGTCGAGCAGTACTTC. V usage is TRBV5-1 and J usage is TRBJ2-7, with 7 bases fitting TRBD2. The trim removed 4 bases at V and 6 bases at J, leaving 4 bases unmatched. Germline assignment: CDR1 SGHRS and CDR2 YFSETQ. This CDR3 has 12 amino acids.

This chain uses TRBV7-3 with TRBJ1-1; no reliable D call. Germline V CDR1 and CDR2: SGHTA, FQGTGA. V was cut by 6 bases and J by 3 bases, with 11 bases left in between. The CDR3 sequence is 13 residues long. CDR3 residues: CASRLREDTEAFF. The CDR3 DNA sequence: TGTGCCAGCAGGCTGAGGGAGGACACTGAAGCTTTCTTT. Full variable domain (missing parts from reference TRBV7-3 and TRBJ1-1): GAGVSQTPSNKVTEKGKYVELRCDPISGHTALYWYRQSLGQGPEFLIYFQGTGAADDSGLPNDRFFAVRPEGSVSTLKIQRTERGDSAVYLCASRLREDTEAFFGQGTRLTVV.

This clone was seen only a few times. Other DNA sequences from this sample encode an identical CDR3 as well. The V gene is TRBV5-1, the J gene TRBJ2-2; no clear D gene. The CDR3 has 14 residues. The V end lost 5 bases, the J end lost 2 bases, and 10 bases lay between the germline ends. Germline CDR1 and CDR2: SGHRS and YFSETQ. The CDR3 nucleotides are TGCGCCAGCAGTCCAGACACCAACACCGGGGAGCTGTTTTTT. Translated, it gives CASSPDTNTGELFF.

The J gene is TRBJ1-3, the V gene TRBV6-5; D is unclear. Trimming removed 2 bases at V and 9 bases at J, with 8 bases between. The CDR3 has 12 amino acids. Germline assignment: CDR1 MNHEY and CDR2 SVGAGI. CDR3 in amino acids: CASSYEGGTIYF. CDR3 DNA sequence: TGTGCCAGCAGTTACGAGGGTGGCACCATATATTTT.

V is TRBV10-1 and J is TRBJ2-3, with 13 positions matching TRBD2. Germline V gene data show CDR1 as WNHNN and CDR2 as SYGVQD (reference sequence). The CDR3 length is 18 residues. The ends lost 4 bases at V and 2 bases at J; junction bases unmatched: 9. This chain's CDR3 is CASSGSPGLAGITDTQYF. The CDR3 nucleotides read TGCGCCAGCAGTGGATCACCGGGACTAGCGGGGATCACAGATACGCAGTATTTT.

The chain carries TRBV19 and TRBJ1-1, with D tentatively TRBD1 (6 bases). Germline V gene data show CDR1 as LNHDA and CDR2 as SQIVND (reference sequence). V lost 3 bases and J lost 1, with 12 bases in between. There are 15 residues in the CDR3. CDR3 nucleotide sequence: TGTGCCAGTAGTATCTTTGGACAGACGAACACTGAAGCTTTCTTT. It codes for CASSIFGQTNTEAFF. The full variable domain, in which reference TRBV19 and TRBJ1-1 provide the parts outside the CDR3, is DGGITQSPKYLFRKEGQNVTLSCEQNLNHDAMYWYRQDPGQGLRLIYYSQIVNDFQKGDIAEGYSVSREKKESFPLTVTSAQKNPTAFYLCASSIFGQTNTEAFFGQGTRLTVV.

The genes are TRBV27 and TRBJ1-2; unclear D gene. The V end lost 4 bases, the J end lost 2 bases, and 20 bases lay between the germline ends. The CDR3 loop spans 17 amino acids. CDR1 and CDR2 (germline): MNHEY, SMNVEV (reference sequence). CDR3 bases: TGTGCCAGCAGTTCACATATATACGCTACAGAGAACTATGGCTACACCTTC. Amino acids: CASSSHIYATENYGYTF.

The chain joins TRBV3-1 (or the pseudogene TRBV3-2) to TRBJ1-1; 7 nucleotides match TRBD1. In germline, CDR1 is LGHDT, CDR2 YNNKEL (reference sequence). V was pared by 6 bases and J by 4 bases, with 5 bases of the junction left unmatched. This CDR3 has 13 residues. Written as DNA, the CDR3 is TGTGCCAGCAGGCCGACAGGGCGCACTGAAGCTTTCTTT. Its protein is CASRPTGRTEAFF.

This chain links TRBV10-3 with TRBJ2-7; a possible D gene is TRBD2 (5 bases). Germline V gene data show CDR1 as ENHRY and CDR2 as SYGVKD. Trimming pared 10 bases from V and 1 base from J, leaving 11 bases between. This CDR3 has 12 residues. CDR3 residues: CATRGQSYEQYF. The CDR3 DNA reads TGTGCCACTCGGGGTCAATCCTACGAGCAGTACTTC.

The V gene is TRBV9, the J gene TRBJ2-7, with 9 bases identical to TRBD2. This CDR3 has 14 residues. The germline V gene encodes CDR1 SGDLS and CDR2 YYNGEE. V shed 0 bases, J shed 5 bases, and the junction held 3 bases outside the gene matches. The CDR3 protein is CASSVVSSGDEQYF. The DNA of the CDR3 is TGTGCCAGCAGCGTAGTGTCTAGCGGGGACGAGCAGTACTTC.

The rearrangement joins TRBV7-6 to TRBJ2-1; 8 bases are shared with TRBD1. The trim removed 1 base at V and 7 bases at J, leaving 6 bases unmatched. The CDR3 sequence is 15 residues long. Germline-derived CDR1 and CDR2 are SGHVS and FNYEAQ. The CDR3 coding sequence is TGTGCCAGCAGCTTAGTGCCAGGGGGCATTAATGAGCAGTTCTTC. Translation: CASSLVPGGINEQFF.

The rearrangement joins TRBV11-3 to TRBJ1-1; TRBD1 matches 9 bases. Germline V gene sequence: CDR1 SGHNT, CDR2 YENEEA. V gave up 5 bases and J gave up 8 bases; unmatched junction bases: 6. CDR3 length equals 13 residues. CDR3 sequence (DNA): TGTGCCAGCAGCCTCGACAGGGGGGACGAAGCTTTCTTT. Protein sequence: CASSLDRGDEAFF.

This clone appeared a single time. The rearrangement links TRBV27 to TRBJ1-1; D is uncertain. The length of the CDR3 is 13 residues. Trimming stripped 7 bases from V and 0 bases from J, with 9 bases between. CDR1 is MNHEY and CDR2 is SMNVEV in the germline V gene (reference sequence). CDR3 in amino acids: CASNGYMNTEAFF. In DNA form, the CDR3 reads TGTGCCAGCAACGGGTACATGAACACTGAAGCTTTCTTT.

The chain has TRBV5-8 and TRBJ1-5, with 9 bases aligning to TRBD1. The length of the CDR3 is 18 residues. Unmatched junction bases numbered 10, after V lost 0 bases and J lost 3 bases. Germline V CDR1 and CDR2: SGHTS, YDEGEE. CDR3 protein: CASSLAGTGRATNQPQHF. The CDR3 bases are TGTGCCAGCAGCTTGGCCGGGACAGGGAGGGCCACCAATCAGCCCCAGCATTTT.

The genes are TRBV5-6 and TRBJ2-7; D unclear. Germline loops: CDR1 SGHDT, CDR2 YYEEEE. The CDR3 loop spans 15 amino acids. The V end lost 0 bases, the J end lost 0 bases, and 10 bases lay between the germline ends. This chain's CDR3 is CASSLVVSSSYEQYF. The CDR3 nucleotides are TGTGCCAGCAGCTTGGTGGTCTCGAGCTCCTACGAGCAGTACTTC.

CDR3 region: CSVNRGYTGELFF. The CDR3 bases are TGCAGCGTTAACAGGGGTTACACCGGGGAGCTGTTTTTT. The chain employs TRBV29-1 and TRBJ2-2; TRBD1 matches 7 bases. The CDR3 loop spans 13 amino acids. V gave up 5 bases and J gave up 3 bases; unmatched junction bases: 3. The germline V gene has CDR1 SQVTM and CDR2 ANQGSEA.

This clone was detected only once. The chain joins TRBV12-5 to TRBJ2-7, with 8 bases matching TRBD1. The CDR3 has 17 residues. The V segment lost 1 base and the J segment 3 bases; nucleotides outside the gene matches: 11. The V gene's germline CDR1 is LGHNT and CDR2 FRNRAP. The CDR3 loop reads CASGLDPTGDKVYEQYF. The CDR3 region has the DNA TGTGCTAGTGGTTTGGACCCGACAGGGGATAAGGTCTACGAGCAGTACTTC.

The chain recombines TRBV6-5 with TRBJ2-7; D remains ambiguous. Germline V gives CDR1 MNHEY, CDR2 SVGAGI. The CDR3 sequence is 12 residues long. Trimming left V 6 bases short and J 1 base short, with 7 bases between. The CDR3 DNA sequence: TGTGCCAGCAGGACTGGGTCCTACGAGCAGTACTTC. It specifies CASRTGSYEQYF.

The chain couples TRBV7-2 to TRBJ1-3; D remains ambiguous. The germline V and J ends were trimmed by 4 bases and 4 bases, with 17 bases remaining between them. CDR1 SGHTA and CDR2 FQGNSA come from the germline V gene. The CDR3 loop spans 16 amino acids. CDR3 sequence (DNA): TGTGCCAGCAGCTCCGTCTTCGAGGGTTTGGGAAACACCATATATTTT. Its translation: CASSSVFEGLGNTIYF.

The chain combines TRBV7-2 with TRBJ1-4; the D gene is possibly TRBD1 (6 bases). V lost 1 base and J 1 base, leaving 10 bases between the germline ends. The CDR3 length is 16 residues. CDR1 and CDR2 (germline): SGHTA, FQGNSA. CDR3 bases: TGTGCCAGCAGCTTAGTAGGGGGTCGAACTAATGAAAAACTGTTTTTT. Protein sequence: CASSLVGGRTNEKLFF.

This rearrangement joins TRBV15 to TRBJ1-5; possible D gene TRBD1, 5 bases. The CDR3 runs 14 residues. Trimming shortened V by 2 bases and J by 6 bases, and 11 bases separated the two germline ends. In germline, CDR1 is LNHNV, CDR2 YYDKDF (reference sequence). This CDR3 reads CATSRTRGGQPQHF. In DNA form, the CDR3 reads TGTGCCACCAGCAGAACGCGGGGGGGTCAGCCCCAGCATTTT.

This clone is classed as medium-sized. The chain uses TRBV2 and TRBJ1-2; no definite D call. V was shortened by 2 bases and J by 4 bases, with 5 bases between the two germline ends. From germline, CDR1 is SNHLY and CDR2 FYNNEI. This CDR3 spans 12 amino acids. The CDR3, as DNA: TGTGCCAGCAGTGAAAGAGCCTATGGCTACACCTTC. Translation gives CASSERAYGYTF.

A note on this clone: The junction departs from the called germline gene at one end, perhaps through a read error. This chain links TRBV27 with TRBJ2-7; perhaps TRBD1 as D (6 bases). The CDR3 runs 13 residues. Germline V CDR1 and CDR2: MNHEY, SMNVEV (reference sequence). The CDR3 spells CASSFSGTPAWTF. CDR3 bases: TGTGCCAGCAGTTTCTCCGGGACACCCGCCTGGACCTTC.

CDR3 residues: CATSERDRGKGEQFF. As DNA, the CDR3 is TGTGCCACCAGTGAGAGGGACAGGGGTAAGGGTGAGCAGTTCTTC. The rearrangement joins TRBV24-1 to TRBJ2-1; 10 nucleotides match TRBD1. Germline V CDR1 and CDR2: KGHDR, SFDVKD. CDR3 length: 15 amino acids. The V gene end was trimmed by 4 bases and the J gene end by 9 bases; junction bases not matched to a gene: 8.

The chain's CDR3 is CASSLNGGGRYNEQFF. The CDR3 DNA reads as TGTGCCAGCAGCTTAAATGGCGGGGGCCGGTACAATGAGCAGTTCTTC. The chain is built from TRBV7-3 and TRBJ2-1; D is possibly TRBD2 (7 bases). In germline, CDR1 is SGHTA, CDR2 FQGTGA. Trimming left V 1 base short and J 4 bases short, with 14 bases between. This CDR3 region has 16 residues. The whole variable domain, remainder taken from reference TRBV7-3 and TRBJ2-1, is GAGVSQTPSNKVTEKGKYVELRCDPISGHTALYWYRQSLGQGPEFLIYFQGTGAADDSGLPNDRFFAVRPEGSVSTLKIQRTERGDSAVYLCASSLNGGGRYNEQFFGPGTRLTVL.

CDR3 sequence reads: CASSEDKLLSSYNSPLHF. The CDR3 coding sequence is TGCGCCAGCAGTGAGGACAAGCTGTTGAGCTCCTATAATTCACCCCTCCACTTT. The J gene is TRBJ1-6, the V gene TRBV10-2; no clear D gene. CDR3 length: 18 amino acids. CDR1 is WSHSY, CDR2 SAAADI, per germline. V dropped 2 bases and J dropped 0 bases, with 14 bases sitting between them.

J is TRBJ1-4 and V is TRBV9; tentatively, D is TRBD1 (5 bases). The CDR3 loop spans 16 amino acids. Germline V gene data show CDR1 as SGDLS and CDR2 as YYNGEE. V lost 0 bases and J 8 bases, leaving 17 bases between the germline ends. The CDR3: CASSVDSGTSVEKLFF. The DNA of the CDR3 is TGTGCCAGCAGCGTAGACTCCGGGACTAGTGTGGAAAAACTGTTTTTT.